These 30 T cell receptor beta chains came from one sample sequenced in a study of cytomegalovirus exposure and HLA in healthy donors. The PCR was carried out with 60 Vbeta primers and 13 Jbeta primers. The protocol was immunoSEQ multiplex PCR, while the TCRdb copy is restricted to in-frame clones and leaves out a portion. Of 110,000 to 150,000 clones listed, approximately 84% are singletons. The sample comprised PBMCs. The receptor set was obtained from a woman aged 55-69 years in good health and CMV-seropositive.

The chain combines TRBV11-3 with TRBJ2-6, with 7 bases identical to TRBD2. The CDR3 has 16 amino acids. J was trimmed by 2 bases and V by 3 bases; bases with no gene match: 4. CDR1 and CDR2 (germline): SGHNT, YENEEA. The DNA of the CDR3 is TGTGCCAGCAGCTTGCTTGGGGGGGCTGGGGCCAACGTCCTGACTTTC. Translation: CASSLLGGAGANVLTF.

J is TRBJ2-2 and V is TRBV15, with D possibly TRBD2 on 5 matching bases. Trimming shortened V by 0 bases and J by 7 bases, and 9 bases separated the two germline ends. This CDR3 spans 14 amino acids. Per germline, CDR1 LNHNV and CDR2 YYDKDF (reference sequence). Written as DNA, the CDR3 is TGTGCCACCAGCAGAGAGTTAGAGGGCGGGGAGCTGTTTTTT. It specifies CATSRELEGGELFF.

The CDR3 loop is CASSHLRGGLLEQFF. DNA for the CDR3: TGCGCCAGCAGCCACCTTAGGGGGGGACTCCTTGAGCAGTTCTTC. The V gene is TRBV4-1, the J gene TRBJ2-1; a possible D gene is TRBD2 (7 bases). Germline assignment: CDR1 MGHRA and CDR2 YSYEKL. With 3 bases removed from V and 9 bases from J, the gap between germline ends came to 18 bases. There are 15 residues in the CDR3.

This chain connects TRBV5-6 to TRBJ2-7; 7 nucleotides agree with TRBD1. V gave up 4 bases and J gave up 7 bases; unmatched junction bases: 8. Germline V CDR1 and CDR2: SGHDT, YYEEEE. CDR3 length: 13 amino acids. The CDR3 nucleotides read TGTGCCAGCAGCCGGGACAGAGTGGGGGAGCAGTACTTC. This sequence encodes CASSRDRVGEQYF.

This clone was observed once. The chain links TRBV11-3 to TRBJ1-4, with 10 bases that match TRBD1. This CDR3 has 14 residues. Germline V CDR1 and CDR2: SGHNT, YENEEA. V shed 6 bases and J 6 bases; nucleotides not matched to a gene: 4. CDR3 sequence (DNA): TGTGCCAGCAGGGCTGGGACAGGGGATGAAAAACTGTTTTTT. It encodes CASRAGTGDEKLFF.

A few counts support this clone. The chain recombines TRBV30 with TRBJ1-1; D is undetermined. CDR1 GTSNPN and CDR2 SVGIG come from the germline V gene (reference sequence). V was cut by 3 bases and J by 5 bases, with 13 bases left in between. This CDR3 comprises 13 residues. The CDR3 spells CAWRGSLWTEAFF. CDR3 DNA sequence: TGTGCCTGGAGGGGCAGTTTGTGGACTGAAGCTTTCTTT.

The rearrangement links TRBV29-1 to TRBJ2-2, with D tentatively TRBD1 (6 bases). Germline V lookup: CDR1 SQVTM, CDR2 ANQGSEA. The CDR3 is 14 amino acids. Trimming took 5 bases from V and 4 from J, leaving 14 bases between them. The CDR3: CSVPGWGPTGELFF. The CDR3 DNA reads TGCAGCGTTCCCGGGTGGGGGCCCACCGGGGAGCTGTTTTTT.

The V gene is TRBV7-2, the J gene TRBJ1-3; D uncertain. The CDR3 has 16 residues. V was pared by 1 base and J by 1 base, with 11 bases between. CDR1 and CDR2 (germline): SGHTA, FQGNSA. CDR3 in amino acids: CASSLGPYSSGNTIYF. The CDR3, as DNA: TGTGCCAGCAGCTTAGGCCCCTATTCATCTGGAAACACCATATATTTT.

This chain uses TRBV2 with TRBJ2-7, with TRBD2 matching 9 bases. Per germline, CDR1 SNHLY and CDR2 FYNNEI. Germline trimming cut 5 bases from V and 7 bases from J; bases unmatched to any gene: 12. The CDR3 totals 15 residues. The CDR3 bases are TGTGCCAGCAGTCCAGCGGGGCGGGAGGGTGAAGAGCAGTACTTC. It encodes CASSPAGREGEEQYF.

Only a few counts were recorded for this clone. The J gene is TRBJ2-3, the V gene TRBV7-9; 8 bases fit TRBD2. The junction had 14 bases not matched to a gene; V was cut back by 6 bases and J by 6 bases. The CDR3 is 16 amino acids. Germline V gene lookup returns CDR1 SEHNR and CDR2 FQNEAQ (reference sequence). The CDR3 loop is CASRDSGMEFWDTQYF. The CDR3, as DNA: TGTGCCAGCAGAGATAGCGGGATGGAGTTTTGGGATACGCAGTATTTT.

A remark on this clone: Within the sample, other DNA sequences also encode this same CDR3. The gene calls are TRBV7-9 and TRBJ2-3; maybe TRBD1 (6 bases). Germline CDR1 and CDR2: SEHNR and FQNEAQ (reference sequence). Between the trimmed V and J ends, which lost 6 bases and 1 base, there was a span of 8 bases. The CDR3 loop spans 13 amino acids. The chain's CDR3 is CASSPGGTDTQYF. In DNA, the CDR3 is TGTGCCAGCAGTCCAGGGGGCACAGATACGCAGTATTTT.

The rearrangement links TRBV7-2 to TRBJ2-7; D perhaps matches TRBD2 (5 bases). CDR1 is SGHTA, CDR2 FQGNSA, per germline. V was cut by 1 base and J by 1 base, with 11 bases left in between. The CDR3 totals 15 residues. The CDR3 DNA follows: TGTGCCAGCAGCTTAGAGGGCGGGCCATCCTACGAGCAGTACTTC. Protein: CASSLEGGPSYEQYF.

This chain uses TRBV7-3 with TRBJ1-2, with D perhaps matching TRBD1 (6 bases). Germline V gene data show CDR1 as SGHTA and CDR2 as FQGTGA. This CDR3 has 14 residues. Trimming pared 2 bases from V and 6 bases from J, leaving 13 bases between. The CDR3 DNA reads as TGTGCCAGCAGCTTATACCCAGGGGATGATGGCTACACCTTC. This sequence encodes CASSLYPGDDGYTF.

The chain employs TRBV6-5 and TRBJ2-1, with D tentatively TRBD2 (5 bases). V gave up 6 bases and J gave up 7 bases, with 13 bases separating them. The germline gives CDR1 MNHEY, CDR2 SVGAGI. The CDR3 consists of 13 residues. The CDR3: CASRPPGRNEQFF. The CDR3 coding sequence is TGTGCCAGCAGACCCCCGGGAAGGAATGAGCAGTTCTTC.

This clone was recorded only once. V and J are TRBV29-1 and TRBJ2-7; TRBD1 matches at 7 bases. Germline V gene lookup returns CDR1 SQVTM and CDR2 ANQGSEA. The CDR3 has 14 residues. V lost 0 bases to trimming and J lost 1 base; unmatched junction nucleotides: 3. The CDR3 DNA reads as TGCAGCGTTGAAGATCCGGGACAGTCCTACGAGCAGTACTTC. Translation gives CSVEDPGQSYEQYF.

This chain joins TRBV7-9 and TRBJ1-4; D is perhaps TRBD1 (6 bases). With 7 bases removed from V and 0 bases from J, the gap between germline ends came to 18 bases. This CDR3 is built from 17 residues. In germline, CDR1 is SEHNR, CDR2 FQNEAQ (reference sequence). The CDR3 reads CASTPLRDISTNEKLFF. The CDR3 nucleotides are TGTGCCAGCACCCCCTTAAGGGACATATCAACTAATGAAAAACTGTTTTTT.

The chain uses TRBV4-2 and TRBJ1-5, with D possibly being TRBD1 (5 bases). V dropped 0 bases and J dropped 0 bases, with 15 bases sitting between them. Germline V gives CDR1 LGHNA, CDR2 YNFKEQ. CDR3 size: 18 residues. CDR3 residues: CASSQEKVRAHSNQPQHF. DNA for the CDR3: TGTGCCAGCAGCCAAGAAAAAGTCAGGGCCCATAGCAATCAGCCCCAGCATTTT.

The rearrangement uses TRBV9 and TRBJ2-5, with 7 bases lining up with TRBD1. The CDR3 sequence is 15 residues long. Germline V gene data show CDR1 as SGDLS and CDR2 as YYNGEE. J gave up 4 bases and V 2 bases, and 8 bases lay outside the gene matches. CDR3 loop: CASSVETGFRETQYF. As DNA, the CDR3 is TGTGCCAGCAGCGTCGAGACAGGGTTTAGAGAGACCCAGTACTTC. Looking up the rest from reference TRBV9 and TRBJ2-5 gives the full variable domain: DSGVTQTPKHLITATGQRVTLRCSPRSGDLSVYWYQQSLDQGLQFLIQYYNGEERAKGNILERFSAQQFPDLHSELNLSSLELGDSALYFCASSVETGFRETQYFGPGTRLLVL.

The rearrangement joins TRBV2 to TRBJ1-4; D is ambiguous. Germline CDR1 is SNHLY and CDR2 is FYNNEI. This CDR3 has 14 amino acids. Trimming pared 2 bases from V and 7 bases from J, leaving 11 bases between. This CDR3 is CASSELASVEKLFF. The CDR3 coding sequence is TGTGCCAGCAGTGAATTAGCCTCCGTTGAAAAACTGTTTTTT.

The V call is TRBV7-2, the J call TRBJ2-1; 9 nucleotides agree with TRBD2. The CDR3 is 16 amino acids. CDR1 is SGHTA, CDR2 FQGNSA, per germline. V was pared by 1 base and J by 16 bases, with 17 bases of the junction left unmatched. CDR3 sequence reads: CASSLDVAGVGLQDFF. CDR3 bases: TGTGCCAGCAGCTTAGATGTAGCGGGAGTGGGGCTACAGGATTTCTTC. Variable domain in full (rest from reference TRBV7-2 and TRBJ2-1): GAGVSQSPSNKVTEKGKDVELRCDPISGHTALYWYRQSLGQGLEFLIYFQGNSAPDKSGLPSDRFSAERTGGSVSTLTIQRTQQEDSAVYLCASSLDVAGVGLQDFFGPGTRLTVL.

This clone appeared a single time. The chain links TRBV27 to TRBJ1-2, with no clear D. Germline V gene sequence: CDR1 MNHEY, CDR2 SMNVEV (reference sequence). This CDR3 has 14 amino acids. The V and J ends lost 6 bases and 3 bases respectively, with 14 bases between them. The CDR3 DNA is TGTGCCAGCAGGCGGGAGGGAGTGGACTATGGCTACACCTTC. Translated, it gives CASRREGVDYGYTF.

CDR3 protein: CASSDLAGGVSYEQYF. In DNA form, the CDR3 reads TGCGCCAGCAGCGACCTAGCGGGGGGGGTCTCCTACGAGCAGTACTTC. V gene TRBV5-1 combines with J gene TRBJ2-7, with 12 bases matching TRBD2. The CDR3 length is 16 residues. From germline, CDR1 is SGHRS and CDR2 YFSETQ. After removal of 4 bases from V and 0 bases from J, the junction contained 5 bases not matched to a gene.

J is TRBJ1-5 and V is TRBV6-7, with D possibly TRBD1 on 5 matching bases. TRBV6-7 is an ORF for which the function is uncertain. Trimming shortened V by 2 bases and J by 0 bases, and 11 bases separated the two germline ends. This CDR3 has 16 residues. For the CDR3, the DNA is TGTGCCAGCAGTTACCTCGCCAGGGATAGCAATCAGCCCCAGCATTTT. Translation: CASSYLARDSNQPQHF.

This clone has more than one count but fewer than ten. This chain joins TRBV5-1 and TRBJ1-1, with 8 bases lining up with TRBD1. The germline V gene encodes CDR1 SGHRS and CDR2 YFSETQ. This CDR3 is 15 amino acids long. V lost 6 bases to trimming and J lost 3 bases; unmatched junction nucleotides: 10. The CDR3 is CASTHSQGADTEAFF. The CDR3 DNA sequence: TGCGCCAGCACCCACTCCCAGGGGGCGGACACTGAAGCTTTCTTT.

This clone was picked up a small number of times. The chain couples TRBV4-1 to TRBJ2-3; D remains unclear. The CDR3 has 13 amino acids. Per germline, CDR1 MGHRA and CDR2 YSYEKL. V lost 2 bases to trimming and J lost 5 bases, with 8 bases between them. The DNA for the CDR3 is TGCGCCAGCAGCCAAACCGCGGTAGATACGCAGTATTTT. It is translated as CASSQTAVDTQYF.

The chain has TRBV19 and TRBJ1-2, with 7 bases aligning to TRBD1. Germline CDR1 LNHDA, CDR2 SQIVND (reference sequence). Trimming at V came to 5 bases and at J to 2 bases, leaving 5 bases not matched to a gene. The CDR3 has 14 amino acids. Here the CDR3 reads CASSWDSYNYGYTF. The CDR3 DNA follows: TGTGCCAGTAGTTGGGACAGCTACAACTATGGCTACACCTTC.

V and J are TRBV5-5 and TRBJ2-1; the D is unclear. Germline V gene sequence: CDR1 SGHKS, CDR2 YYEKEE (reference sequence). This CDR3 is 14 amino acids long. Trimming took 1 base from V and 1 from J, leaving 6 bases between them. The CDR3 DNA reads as TGTGCCAGCAGCTTGTTCGGGTCCTACAATGAGCAGTTCTTC. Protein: CASSLFGSYNEQFF.

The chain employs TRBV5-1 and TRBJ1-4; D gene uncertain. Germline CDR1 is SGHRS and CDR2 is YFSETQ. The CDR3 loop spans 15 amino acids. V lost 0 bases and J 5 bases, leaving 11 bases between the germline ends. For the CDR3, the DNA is TGCGCCAGCAGCTTGGGTAAAGGGAGAAATGAAAAACTGTTTTTT. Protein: CASSLGKGRNEKLFF.

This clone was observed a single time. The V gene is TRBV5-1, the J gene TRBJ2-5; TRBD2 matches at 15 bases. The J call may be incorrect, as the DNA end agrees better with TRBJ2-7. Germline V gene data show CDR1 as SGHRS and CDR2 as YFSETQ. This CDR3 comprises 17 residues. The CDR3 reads CASSVGLAGGPPYEQYF. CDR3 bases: TGCGCCAGCAGCGTGGGACTAGCGGGAGGCCCCCCCTACGAGCAGTACTTC.

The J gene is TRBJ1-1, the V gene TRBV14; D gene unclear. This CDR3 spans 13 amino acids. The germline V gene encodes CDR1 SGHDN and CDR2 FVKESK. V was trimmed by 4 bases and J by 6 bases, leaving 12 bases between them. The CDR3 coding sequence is TGTGCCAGCAGCCCCCAGCTGGGCTCTGAAGCTTTCTTT. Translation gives CASSPQLGSEAFF.